Detailed here is one TCR beta chain. Its target is not known. These data come from a study of shared clonotypes between healthy human individuals. Study information: Donors had three CD4 naive, three CD4 memory, two CD8 naive and one CD8 memory plate apiece. Study-wide findings and caveats: Among non-shared clonotypes, generation probabilities were lower than among those shared by all four donors. It was the few donors that limited the genetic and exposure-history diversity represented.

CDR3 length: 15 amino acids. With V trimmed by 8 bases and J by 1 base, 6 bases remained unmatched. Per germline, CDR1 SEHNR and CDR2 FQNEAQ (reference sequence). Original analysis: Owing to the provision of junction-only sequences devoid of quality scores by immunoSEQ, filtering differed. Some clones are missing from TCRdb's copy, which holds only in-frame ones; the method was immunoSEQ multiplex PCR. V and J calls and clone size follow that table, whereas D and trimming were derived from the DNA. The sample includes around 700,000 clones, 60% to 80% of them seen just once. Sequencing input: memory CD4+ T cells sorted from blood. Subset meaning: CD45RA-negative fraction. This TCR derives from a woman under 40 in good health. The chain joins TRBV7-9 to TRBJ2-2, with TRBD2 matching 8 bases. The CDR3: CASPTSGGNTGELFF. CDR3 bases: TGTGCCAGCCCCACGAGCGGGGGGAACACCGGGGAGCTGTTTTTT.